This is a list of T cell receptor beta chains from one sample in a study of post-analysis software for immune sequencing data. MiXCR, applied by TCRdb to the PCR reads, yields one record per CDR3 protein. The data hold approximately 730,000 distinct CDR3 sequences, with about 43% observed a single time. Specimen: blood. The receptors derive from a girl between 10 and 17 years old with multiple sclerosis. CDR3s leave out the opening cysteine and the closing phenylalanine or tryptophan. The order of the fields is V gene, J gene, CDR3 protein.

v_gene: TRBV20-1
j_gene: TRBJ2-7
CDR3aa: SARAEASGASYEQY

v_gene: TRBV18
j_gene: TRBJ1-5
CDR3aa: ASSLAGTENQPQH

v_gene: TRBV25-1
j_gene: TRBJ2-5
CDR3aa: ASSEWDETQY

v_gene: TRBV7-3
j_gene: TRBJ2-1
CDR3aa: ASSLRTSPYNEQF

v_gene: TRBV19
j_gene: TRBJ2-7
CDR3aa: ASQNRAGAYEQY

v_gene: TRBV12-3/TRBV12-4
j_gene: TRBJ2-5
CDR3aa: AGGGALQETQY

v_gene: TRBV20-1
j_gene: TRBJ1-3
CDR3aa: SARDFEGNTIY

v_gene: TRBV27
j_gene: TRBJ2-7
CDR3aa: ASRSRAAPPYEQY

v_gene: TRBV4-3
j_gene: TRBJ2-5
CDR3aa: ASSLERGGEKTQY

v_gene: TRBV7-3
j_gene: TRBJ1-1
CDR3aa: ASSLNGETEAF

v_gene: TRBV7-2
j_gene: TRBJ2-1
CDR3aa: ASSLGGRSGASYNEQF

v_gene: TRBV6-6
j_gene: TRBJ2-5
CDR3aa: ASTDGTGAQETQY

v_gene: TRBV7-9
j_gene: TRBJ2-3
CDR3aa: ASSFRTSSDTQY

v_gene: TRBV7-9
j_gene: TRBJ2-3
CDR3aa: ASSFPTRLAGLADTQY

v_gene: TRBV12-3/TRBV12-4
j_gene: TRBJ2-4
CDR3aa: ASSQSGSLAKNIQY

v_gene: TRBV20-1
j_gene: TRBJ2-5
CDR3aa: SARDYERQETQY

v_gene: TRBV7-9
j_gene: TRBJ2-5
CDR3aa: ASSPRVETQY

v_gene: TRBV7-3
j_gene: TRBJ1-6
CDR3aa: ASSSQSNSPLH

v_gene: TRBV3-1
j_gene: TRBJ2-4
CDR3aa: ASSASGTSAGIQY

v_gene: TRBV15
j_gene: TRBJ2-1
CDR3aa: ATSARTSGPRDYNEQF

v_gene: TRBV20-1
j_gene: TRBJ2-5
CDR3aa: SARDGLAGKKETQY

v_gene: TRBV5-5
j_gene: TRBJ1-4
CDR3aa: ASSLVAAVATNEKLF

v_gene: TRBV5-1
j_gene: TRBJ1-5
CDR3aa: ASSPDRSGKPQH

v_gene: TRBV6-1
j_gene: TRBJ2-1
CDR3aa: ASRGLTNEQF

v_gene: TRBV28
j_gene: TRBJ2-5
CDR3aa: ASRPTEQETRY

v_gene: TRBV20-1
j_gene: TRBJ2-1
CDR3aa: SARDRLAESSYNEQF

v_gene: TRBV6-5
j_gene: TRBJ1-1
CDR3aa: ASSYSESTGAF

v_gene: TRBV28
j_gene: TRBJ1-4
CDR3aa: ASSLWDPREEKLF

v_gene: TRBV11-3
j_gene: TRBJ2-1
CDR3aa: ASSYGLDENEQF

v_gene: TRBV5-6
j_gene: TRBJ2-7
CDR3aa: ASSFGRISYEQY

v_gene: TRBV7-2
j_gene: TRBJ1-1
CDR3aa: ASSFVGGALNTEAF

v_gene: TRBV12-3/TRBV12-4
j_gene: TRBJ2-5
CDR3aa: ASSYAFQETQY

v_gene: TRBV29-1
j_gene: TRBJ2-4
CDR3aa: SVGTVAKNIQY

v_gene: TRBV5-6
j_gene: TRBJ2-5
CDR3aa: ASSLKGGETQY

v_gene: TRBV20-1
j_gene: TRBJ2-5
CDR3aa: SAGGPPGKETQY

v_gene: TRBV10-2
j_gene: TRBJ2-5
CDR3aa: ASSVVAEGIQY

v_gene: TRBV6-6
j_gene: TRBJ2-5
CDR3aa: ASSYIISGRHQETQY

v_gene: TRBV29-1
j_gene: TRBJ2-7
CDR3aa: SVDRARAHSYEQY

v_gene: TRBV4-2
j_gene: TRBJ1-1
CDR3aa: ASSQHPQDRGEAF

v_gene: TRBV29-1
j_gene: TRBJ2-3
CDR3aa: SGVAGTDTQY

v_gene: TRBV10-3
j_gene: TRBJ2-7
CDR3aa: AISEGLRYNEQY

v_gene: TRBV7-2
j_gene: TRBJ2-5
CDR3aa: ASTMSGQETQY

v_gene: TRBV5-8
j_gene: TRBJ1-5
CDR3aa: ASSLALLLSNQPQH

v_gene: TRBV14
j_gene: TRBJ2-7
CDR3aa: ASSRGLPGGQY

v_gene: TRBV7-9
j_gene: TRBJ2-7
CDR3aa: ASRILTARIYEQY

v_gene: TRBV25-1
j_gene: TRBJ2-1
CDR3aa: ASSAYRGNNEQF

v_gene: TRBV6-5
j_gene: TRBJ2-7
CDR3aa: ASSYSRASGGPTYEQY

v_gene: TRBV11-1
j_gene: TRBJ2-7
CDR3aa: ASSLSSGQGPYEQY

v_gene: TRBV3-1
j_gene: TRBJ2-7
CDR3aa: ASQTRLRDPLEQY

v_gene: TRBV6-2/TRBV6-3
j_gene: TRBJ2-7
CDR3aa: ASSYLGLADTYEQY

v_gene: TRBV29-1
j_gene: TRBJ1-1
CDR3aa: SVHTGNTEAF

v_gene: TRBV7-7
j_gene: TRBJ2-1
CDR3aa: ASSLTREGNEQF

v_gene: TRBV20-1
j_gene: TRBJ2-5
CDR3aa: SARASGRATIFEETQY

v_gene: TRBV20-1
j_gene: TRBJ1-5
CDR3aa: SAARSNQPQH

v_gene: TRBV12-3/TRBV12-4
j_gene: TRBJ2-3
CDR3aa: ASSLVGGRRADTQY

v_gene: TRBV28
j_gene: TRBJ1-1
CDR3aa: ASSFWRTGDNEAF

v_gene: TRBV7-2
j_gene: TRBJ1-2
CDR3aa: ASSLVGVGTAYGYT

v_gene: TRBV10-3
j_gene: TRBJ2-1
CDR3aa: ATASGPDNEQF

v_gene: TRBV5-6
j_gene: TRBJ1-2
CDR3aa: ASSPGQTINYGYT

v_gene: TRBV7-3
j_gene: TRBJ2-1
CDR3aa: ASSYRPASGGKNEQF